This T cell receptor beta chain was observed in a study of PD-1 blockade in classical Hodgkin lymphoma. Of note for this clone: Its antigen is undetermined.

Study-level points and caveats: Partial responders and progressors had significantly lower baseline TCR diversity.

Specified time point: cycle 4 day 1 (C4D1), after 5 to 7 weeks of nivolumab. Every single patient, without exception, relapsed after autologous stem cell transplantation, and brentuximab vedotin exposure varied. Thawed PBMCs were subjected to magnetic negative selection, which yielded isolated CD8+ T cells. Here immunoSEQ multiplex PCR was the method, and the copy in TCRdb shows in-frame clones only, minus some. The data show roughly 20,000 clones, with roughly 80% seen just once and about 7% held by the top ten. The CDR3 spans 15 residues. In germline, CDR1 is SGDLS, CDR2 YYNGEE. The V end was cut by 0 bases, the J end by 7 bases, with 14 bases between.

The sample consisted of CD8+ T cells from blood, taken before the fourth cycle of nivolumab. The receptor's source is a human donor with classical Hodgkin lymphoma. The gene calls are TRBV9 and TRBJ1-5, with D hard to call. CDR3 sequence (DNA): TGTGCCAGCAGCGTAGGCCCCCGGGGTGACCAGCCCCAGCATTTT. Protein: CASSVGPRGDQPQHF.